These 32 T cell receptor beta chains were sequenced from one sample in a study of control samples from healthy donors and cancer patients. Only in-frame clones appear in the TCRdb table, and some are missing; sequencing was by immunoSEQ multiplex PCR. Here the sample spans about 250,000 clones, over 75% being singletons. Sequenced: PBMCs. The source of these receptors is a woman between 55 and 75 years old with lung cancer.

The chain combines TRBV6-5 with TRBJ2-1; 8 positions agree with TRBD2. Germline V gives CDR1 MNHEY, CDR2 SVGAGI. Trimming removed 7 bases from V and 3 bases from J; junction bases left unmatched: 8. The CDR3 totals 15 residues. The CDR3 bases are TGTGCCAGCATCCTAGGACTAGCCGGCTACAATGAGCAGTTCTTC. Translation gives CASILGLAGYNEQFF.

V and J are TRBV29-1 and TRBJ2-3; 7 positions agree with TRBD1. The CDR3 has 14 amino acids. Germline CDR1 SQVTM, CDR2 ANQGSEA. J was trimmed by 4 bases and V by 1 base; bases with no gene match: 5. Here the CDR3 DNA reads TGCAGCGTTGAAGGAGACAGGGCCCCAGATACGCAGTATTTT. Residues: CSVEGDRAPDTQYF.

The table lists this clone with a few counts. The rearrangement links TRBV19 to TRBJ2-4, with TRBD1 identical over 9 bases. Germline CDR1 is LNHDA and CDR2 is SQIVND (reference sequence). The CDR3 loop spans 15 amino acids. Trimming at V came to 3 bases and at J to 1 base, leaving 1 base not matched to a gene. The CDR3 DNA sequence: TGTGCCAGTAGTATCGGACAGGGGGCCAAAAACATTCAGTACTTC. Residues: CASSIGQGAKNIQYF.

The V call is TRBV5-1, the J call TRBJ1-1; D is ambiguous. Germline-derived CDR1 and CDR2 are SGHRS and YFSETQ. V was pared by 4 bases and J by 3 bases, with 13 bases between. The CDR3 sequence is 14 residues long. Here the CDR3 DNA reads TGCGCCAGCAGCCCCAGGACGGTAGACACTGAAGCTTTCTTT. This translates into CASSPRTVDTEAFF. Full variable domain (rest looked up from reference TRBV5-1 and TRBJ1-1): KAGVTQTPRYLIKTRGQQVTLSCSPISGHRSVSWYQQTPGQGLQFLFEYFSETQRNKGNFPGRFSGRQFSNSRSEMNVSTLELGDSALYLCASSPRTVDTEAFFGQGTRLTVV.

In the case of this clone: Other DNA sequences within the sample encode an identical CDR3. This rearrangement joins TRBV5-1 to TRBJ1-1; the D is unclear. Germline CDR1 SGHRS, CDR2 YFSETQ. CDR3 size: 13 residues. V was cut by 0 bases and J by 0 bases, with 3 bases left in between. CDR3 bases: TGCGCCAGCAGCTTGGACGTGAACACTGAAGCTTTCTTT. Translation gives CASSLDVNTEAFF.

Here the CDR3 DNA reads TGTGCCAGCAGTGGGTACGAGCAGTACTTC. Residues: CASSGYEQYF. The chain links TRBV2 to TRBJ2-7; D is unclear. Germline CDR1 is SNHLY and CDR2 is FYNNEI. V was clipped by 4 bases and J by 4 bases, with 2 bases between them. This CDR3 contains 10 residues. The full variable domain, rest sourced from reference TRBV2 and TRBJ2-7, is EPEVTQTPSHQVTQMGQEVILRCVPISNHLYFYWYRQILGQKVEFLVSFYNNEISEKSEIFDDQFSVERPDGSNFTLKIRSTKLEDSAMYFCASSGYEQYFGPGTRLTVT.

The chain couples TRBV5-1 to TRBJ2-2, with TRBD2 matching over 12 bases. The germline V gene encodes CDR1 SGHRS and CDR2 YFSETQ. V shed 4 bases and J 5 bases; nucleotides not matched to a gene: 3. The CDR3 extends over 15 amino acids. CDR3 nucleotides: TGCGCCAGCAGCCGGACTAGCGGGAAGACCGGGGAGCTGTTTTTT. Protein: CASSRTSGKTGELFF.

This chain uses TRBV5-1 with TRBJ2-7; D perhaps matches TRBD2 (5 bases). The CDR3 spans 15 residues. CDR1 is SGHRS and CDR2 is YFSETQ in the germline V gene. V lost 0 bases to trimming and J lost 0 bases, with 10 bases between them. CDR3 bases: TGCGCCAGCAGCTTGGAACGGCGGGCCTCCTACGAGCAGTACTTC. It translates to CASSLERRASYEQYF.

This clone was observed once. This chain links TRBV5-4 with TRBJ1-6, with a weak D call TRBD1 (6 bases). V was shortened by 4 bases and J by 3 bases, with 17 bases between the two germline ends. This CDR3 comprises 17 residues. Germline V gene sequence: CDR1 SGHNT, CDR2 YYREEE (reference sequence). The CDR3 nucleotides read TGTGCCAGCAGCGAGCGAGGGGGGGTACTCTATAATTCACCCCTCCACTTT. It encodes CASSERGGVLYNSPLHF. Looking up the rest from reference TRBV5-4 and TRBJ1-6 gives the full variable domain: ETGVTQSPTHLIKTRGQQVTLRCSSQSGHNTVSWYQQALGQGPQFIFQYYREEENGRGNFPPRFSGLQFPNYSSELNVNALELDDSALYLCASSERGGVLYNSPLHFGNGTRLTVT.

V is TRBV4-1 and J is TRBJ2-5; possibly TRBD1 for D (6 bases). The CDR3 covers 15 residues. Between the trimmed V and J ends, which lost 1 base and 4 bases, there was a span of 13 bases. Germline V gives CDR1 MGHRA, CDR2 YSYEKL. The CDR3 region is CASSQVTGTPETQYF. In DNA form, the CDR3 reads TGCGCCAGCAGCCAAGTAACCGGGACACCAGAGACCCAGTACTTC.

This clone occurred a few times. The rearrangement joins TRBV5-4 to TRBJ2-4; TRBD2 matches 12 bases. The CDR3 runs 15 residues. CDR1 is SGHNT and CDR2 is YYREEE in the germline V gene (reference sequence). Trimming at V came to 0 bases and at J to 9 bases, leaving 4 bases not matched to a gene. The CDR3 sequence: CASSLGTSGISIQYF. Here the CDR3 DNA reads TGTGCCAGCAGCTTGGGGACTAGCGGGATTAGCATTCAGTACTTC.

The gene calls are TRBV27 and TRBJ1-6; 8 nucleotides agree with TRBD1. Trimming removed 2 bases from V and 8 bases from J; junction bases left unmatched: 2. The CDR3 loop spans 14 amino acids. Per germline, CDR1 MNHEY and CDR2 SMNVEV (reference sequence). The DNA of the CDR3 is TGTGCCAGCAGTTTACAGGGGGCATATTCACCCCTCCACTTT. This translates into CASSLQGAYSPLHF.

Of note for this clone: This sample includes further DNA sequences coding for the same CDR3. The chain carries TRBV7-3 and TRBJ1-3, with TRBD1 as a possible D gene (6 bases). This CDR3 region has 15 residues. The ends were cut back, 0 bases at V and 0 bases at J, with 6 bases in the middle. Germline lookup yields CDR1 SGHTA and CDR2 FQGTGA. The CDR3 here is CASSLTGGSGNTIYF. The DNA for the CDR3 is TGTGCCAGCAGCTTAACAGGGGGCTCTGGAAACACCATATATTTT.

This rearrangement joins TRBV5-1 to TRBJ1-1; maybe TRBD1 (5 bases). Germline V gives CDR1 SGHRS, CDR2 YFSETQ. The CDR3 length is 15 residues. V shed 0 bases and J shed 1 base, with 10 bases lying between them. The CDR3 DNA reads as TGCGCCAGCAGCTTGGCCTCGACAGCGAACACTGAAGCTTTCTTT. Translated, it gives CASSLASTANTEAFF. The full variable domain, its missing parts supplied by reference TRBV5-1 and TRBJ1-1, is KAGVTQTPRYLIKTRGQQVTLSCSPISGHRSVSWYQQTPGQGLQFLFEYFSETQRNKGNFPGRFSGRQFSNSRSEMNVSTLELGDSALYLCASSLASTANTEAFFGQGTRLTVV.

This sequence joins TRBV19 and TRBJ2-2; D gene unclear. The germline V and J ends were trimmed by 0 bases and 6 bases, with 23 bases remaining between them. This CDR3 region has 19 residues. Germline values: CDR1 LNHDA, CDR2 SQIVND (reference sequence). The CDR3 reads CASSIDLISSSFAAGELFF. DNA of the CDR3: TGTGCCAGTAGTATAGATCTTATCAGTTCTTCGTTCGCGGCCGGGGAGCTGTTTTTT.

The rearrangement uses TRBV5-4 and TRBJ2-1; 9 nucleotides align to TRBD2. This CDR3 has 17 residues. The V and J ends lost 5 bases and 0 bases, in that order; junction bases with no gene match: 9. CDR1 is SGHNT, CDR2 YYREEE, per germline (reference sequence). CDR3 coding DNA: TGTGCCAGCAGACTGGGGGGTAGCGGGAGCTCCTACAATGAGCAGTTCTTC. This translates into CASRLGGSGSSYNEQFF.

V gene TRBV14 combines with J gene TRBJ1-2; TRBD1 is a possible D gene (6 bases). In germline, CDR1 is SGHDN, CDR2 FVKESK. The length of the CDR3 is 13 residues. The germline V and J ends were trimmed by 4 bases and 8 bases, with 14 bases remaining between them. The CDR3, as DNA: TGTGCCAGCAGCCGAACCGGGACACCCGGCTACACCTTC. Translating gives CASSRTGTPGYTF.

The chain uses TRBV3-1 (or the pseudogene TRBV3-2) and TRBJ2-3; TRBD2 might be the D (6 bases). Trimming removed 1 base from V and 7 bases from J, with 9 bases in between. This CDR3 comprises 13 residues. Germline V gene lookup returns CDR1 LGHDT and CDR2 YNNKEL (reference sequence). The CDR3 is CASSQGGRNTQYF. The DNA of the CDR3 is TGTGCCAGCAGCCAAGGGGGGAGGAATACGCAGTATTTT.

J is TRBJ2-4 and V is TRBV2, with 7 bases matching TRBD1. V gave up 6 bases and J gave up 8 bases; unmatched junction bases: 7. This CDR3 region has 13 residues. Germline values: CDR1 SNHLY, CDR2 FYNNEI. The CDR3 nucleotides are TGTGCCAGCAGCCCACAGGGGAGTTACATTCAGTACTTC. This codes for CASSPQGSYIQYF.

V and J are TRBV20-1 and TRBJ2-7; D uncertain. Germline CDR1 is DFQATT and CDR2 is SNEGSKA (reference sequence). Trimming left V 7 bases short and J 2 bases short, with 6 bases between. The length of the CDR3 is 10 residues. CDR3 region: CSGPTYEQYF. The CDR3 DNA is TGCAGTGGACCCACCTACGAGCAGTACTTC.

For the CDR3, the DNA is TGTGCCAGCAGCACTGGATATGAGACCCAGTACTTC. Amino acid sequence: CASSTGYETQYF. The chain recombines TRBV12-3 or TRBV12-4 with TRBJ2-5; D gene unclear. CDR3 length equals 12 residues. The V gene lost 6 bases and the J gene lost 5 bases, with 10 bases spanning the gap.

This chain uses TRBV11-3 with TRBJ2-3; the match to TRBD1 covers 7 bases. Germline-derived CDR1 and CDR2 are SGHNT and YENEEA. This CDR3 spans 14 amino acids. Unmatched junction bases numbered 3, after V lost 5 bases and J lost 1 base. The CDR3 DNA is TGTGCCAGCAGCCTAGGACAGGGCACAGATACGCAGTATTTT. Translation gives CASSLGQGTDTQYF.

V usage is TRBV18 and J usage is TRBJ1-1; D is possibly TRBD1 (5 bases). The CDR3 is 13 amino acids. V was cut by 6 bases and J by 8 bases, with 16 bases left in between. The V gene's germline CDR1 is KGHSH and CDR2 LQKENI. Here the CDR3 DNA reads TGTGCCAGCTCGCTAGGACCCAGGGCCGAAGCTTTCTTT. Its protein product is CASSLGPRAEAFF.

This clone was observed a few times. The chain combines TRBV3-1 (or the pseudogene TRBV3-2) with TRBJ1-2; 10 bases match TRBD1. The CDR3 is 14 amino acids. From germline, CDR1 is LGHDT and CDR2 YNNKEL (reference sequence). V dropped 6 bases and J dropped 5; count of bases not matched to a gene: 6. Here the CDR3 reads CASRGPGQGYGYTF. The CDR3 coding sequence is TGTGCCAGCAGGGGACCGGGACAGGGGTATGGCTACACCTTC.

The V and J genes are TRBV7-3 and TRBJ2-5; 10 nucleotides agree with TRBD2. With V trimmed by 0 bases and J by 5 bases, 9 bases remained unmatched. CDR3 size: 17 residues. The germline V gene encodes CDR1 SGHTA and CDR2 FQGTGA. The CDR3 nucleotides read TGTGCCAGCAGCTTAACAGCAAGCGGGAGGGCCGGGGAGACCCAGTACTTC. It encodes CASSLTASGRAGETQYF.

In nucleotides, the CDR3 is TGCGCCAGCAGCCCGGGCGGGACTAGCGGGAGGATTACGCAGTATTTT. Translated, it gives CASSPGGTSGRITQYF. J is TRBJ2-3 and V is TRBV5-1; 15 bases align to TRBD2. The CDR3 covers 16 residues. CDR1 SGHRS and CDR2 YFSETQ come from the germline V gene. The V and J ends lost 4 bases and 8 bases, in that order; junction bases with no gene match: 8. The entire variable domain, with the rest obtained from reference TRBV5-1 and TRBJ2-3, is as follows: KAGVTQTPRYLIKTRGQQVTLSCSPISGHRSVSWYQQTPGQGLQFLFEYFSETQRNKGNFPGRFSGRQFSNSRSEMNVSTLELGDSALYLCASSPGGTSGRITQYFGPGTRLTVL.

V is TRBV5-8 and J is TRBJ1-4; D possibly corresponds to TRBD1 (6 bases). Trimming cost V 6 bases and J 5 bases, with 14 bases left between them. This CDR3 has 14 residues. Germline loops: CDR1 SGHTS, CDR2 YDEGEE. CDR3 nucleotide sequence: TGTGCCAGCATCAGGAGGGGGTACAATGAAAAACTGTTTTTT. Translating it yields CASIRRGYNEKLFF.

The chain combines TRBV5-4 with TRBJ1-2, with 7 bases that match TRBD1. The junction had 12 bases not matched to a gene; V was cut back by 4 bases and J by 6 bases. The CDR3 totals 15 residues. Germline V gene sequence: CDR1 SGHNT, CDR2 YYREEE (reference sequence). CDR3 region: CASSPRQGGLDGYTF. The CDR3, as DNA: TGTGCCAGCAGCCCTAGACAGGGAGGGTTGGATGGCTACACCTTC.

V usage is TRBV7-8 and J usage is TRBJ2-7; the match to TRBD1 covers 8 bases. J gave up 3 bases and V 1 base, and 11 bases lay outside the gene matches. CDR1 and CDR2 (germline): SGHVS, FQNEAQ. The CDR3 has 17 residues. Here the CDR3 DNA reads TGTGCCAGCAGCTTAGTAGGAGCAGGGGGCCAGGACTACGAGCAGTACTTC. Amino acid sequence: CASSLVGAGGQDYEQYF.

V and J are TRBV28 and TRBJ2-2; maybe TRBD2 (6 bases). Trimming removed 1 base from V and 5 bases from J, with 20 bases in between. CDR3 length equals 18 residues. The V gene's germline CDR1 is MDHEN and CDR2 SYDVKM. CDR3 DNA: TGTGCCAGCAGTTTATTGTCCTCAGGGAGGCGTAGGACCGGGGAGCTGTTTTTT. This codes for CASSLLSSGRRRTGELFF.

The chain uses TRBV6-5 and TRBJ1-3, with D perhaps TRBD1 (5 bases). V gave up 7 bases and J gave up 4 bases, with 5 bases separating them. CDR3 length: 11 residues. The germline V gene has CDR1 MNHEY and CDR2 SVGAGI. The CDR3 DNA follows: TGTGCCAGCAAGGGGGGAAACACCATATATTTT. This translates into CASKGGNTIYF.

This clone has just a few counts. This rearrangement joins TRBV9 to TRBJ2-5; 7 bases align to TRBD2. From germline, CDR1 is SGDLS and CDR2 YYNGEE. Trimming at V came to 1 base and at J to 2 bases, leaving 2 bases not matched to a gene. This CDR3 region has 14 residues. The CDR3 coding sequence is TGTGCCAGCAGCGTATCTAGCGGACAAGAGACCCAGTACTTC. Translation: CASSVSSGQETQYF.